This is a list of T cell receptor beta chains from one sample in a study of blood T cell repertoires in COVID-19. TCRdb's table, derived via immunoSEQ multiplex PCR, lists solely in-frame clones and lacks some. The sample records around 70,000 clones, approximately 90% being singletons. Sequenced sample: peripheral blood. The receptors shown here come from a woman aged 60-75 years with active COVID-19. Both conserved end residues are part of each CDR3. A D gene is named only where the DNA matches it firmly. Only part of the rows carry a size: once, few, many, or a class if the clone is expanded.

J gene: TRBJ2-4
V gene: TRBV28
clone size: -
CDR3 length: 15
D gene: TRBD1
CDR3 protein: CASRIQGAAKNIQYF
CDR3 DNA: TGTGCCAGCAGGATTCAGGGGGCGGCCAAAAACATTCAGTACTTC

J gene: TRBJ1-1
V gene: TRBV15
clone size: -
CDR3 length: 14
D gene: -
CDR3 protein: CATSREEFKLEAFF
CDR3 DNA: TGTGCCACCAGCAGGGAGGAGTTTAAACTTGAAGCTTTCTTT

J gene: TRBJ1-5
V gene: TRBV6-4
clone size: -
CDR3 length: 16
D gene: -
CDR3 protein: CASSDSPRGFNQPQHF
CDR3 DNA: TGTGCCAGCAGTGACTCGCCCAGGGGCTTCAATCAGCCCCAGCATTTT

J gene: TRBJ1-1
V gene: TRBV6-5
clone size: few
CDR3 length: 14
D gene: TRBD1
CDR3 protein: CASSLDRGDTEAFF
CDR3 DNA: TGTGCCAGCAGTCTGGACAGGGGGGATACTGAAGCTTTCTTT

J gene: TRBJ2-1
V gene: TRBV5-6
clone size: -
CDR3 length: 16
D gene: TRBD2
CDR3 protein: CASSRRLAGAYNEQFF
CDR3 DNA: TGTGCCAGCAGCAGAAGACTAGCGGGAGCCTACAATGAGCAGTTCTTC

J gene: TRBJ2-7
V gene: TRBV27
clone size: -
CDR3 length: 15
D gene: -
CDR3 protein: CAIIPWRQGGYEQYF
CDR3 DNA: TGTGCCATCATTCCTTGGCGACAGGGAGGCTACGAGCAGTACTTC

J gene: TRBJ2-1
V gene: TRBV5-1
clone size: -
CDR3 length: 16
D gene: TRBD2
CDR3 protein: CATQRVAGDAYNEQFF
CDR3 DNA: TGCGCCACCCAGAGGGTAGCGGGGGATGCCTACAATGAGCAGTTCTTC

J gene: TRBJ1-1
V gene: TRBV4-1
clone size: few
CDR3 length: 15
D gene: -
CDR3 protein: CASSQEGLPNTEAFF
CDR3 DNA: TGCGCCAGCAGCCAAGAGGGGCTACCGAACACTGAAGCTTTCTTT

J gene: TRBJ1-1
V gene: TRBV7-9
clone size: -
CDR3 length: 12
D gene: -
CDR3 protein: CASSSRNTEAFF
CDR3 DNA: TGTGCCAGCAGCTCCCGGAACACTGAAGCTTTCTTT

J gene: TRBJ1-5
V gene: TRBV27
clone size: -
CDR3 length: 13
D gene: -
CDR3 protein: CASSQGRSQPQHF
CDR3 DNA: TGTGCCAGCAGCCAGGGTAGGAGTCAGCCCCAGCATTTT

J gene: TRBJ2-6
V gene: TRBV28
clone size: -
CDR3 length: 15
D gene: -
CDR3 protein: CASSLSVAGANVLTF
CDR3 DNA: TGTGCCAGCAGTCTCTCAGTCGCTGGGGCCAACGTCCTGACTTTC

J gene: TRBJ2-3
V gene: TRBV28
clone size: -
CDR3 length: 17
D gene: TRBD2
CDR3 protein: CASSLLSGRARGDTQYF
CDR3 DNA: TGTGCCAGCAGTTTACTTAGCGGGAGGGCCCGGGGAGATACGCAGTATTTT

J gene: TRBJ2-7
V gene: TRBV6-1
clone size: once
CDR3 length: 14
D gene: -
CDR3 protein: CASSEVQFSYEQYF
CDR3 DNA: TGTGCCAGCAGTGAAGTGCAGTTCTCCTACGAGCAGTACTTC

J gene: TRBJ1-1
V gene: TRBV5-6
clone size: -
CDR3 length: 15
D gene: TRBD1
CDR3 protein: CASSGQGAPNTEAFF
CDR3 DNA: TGTGCCAGCAGTGGACAGGGGGCGCCGAACACTGAAGCTTTCTTT

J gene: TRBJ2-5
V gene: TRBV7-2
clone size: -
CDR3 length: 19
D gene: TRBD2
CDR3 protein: CASTNGRLAGGFNWETQYF
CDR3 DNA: TGTGCCAGCACCAACGGGCGGCTAGCGGGGGGCTTCAACTGGGAGACCCAGTACTTC

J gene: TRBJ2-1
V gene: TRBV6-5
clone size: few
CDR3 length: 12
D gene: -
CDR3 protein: CASSYSTGEQFF
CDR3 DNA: TGTGCCAGCAGTTACTCTACCGGTGAGCAGTTCTTC

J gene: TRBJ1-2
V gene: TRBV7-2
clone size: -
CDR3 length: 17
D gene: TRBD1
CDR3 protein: CASSLGGTAGPNYGYTF
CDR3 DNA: TGTGCCAGCAGCTTAGGGGGGACAGCAGGTCCCAACTATGGCTACACCTTC

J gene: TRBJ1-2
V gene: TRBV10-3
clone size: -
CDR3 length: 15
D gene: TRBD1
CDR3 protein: CAISRTGDAGVGYTF
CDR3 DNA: TGTGCCATCAGTAGAACAGGGGACGCAGGGGTCGGCTACACCTTC

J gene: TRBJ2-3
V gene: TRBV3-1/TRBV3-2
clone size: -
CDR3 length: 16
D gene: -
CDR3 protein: CASSPPWGVTGDTQYF
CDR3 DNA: TGTGCCAGCAGCCCACCCTGGGGAGTGACCGGAGATACGCAGTATTTT

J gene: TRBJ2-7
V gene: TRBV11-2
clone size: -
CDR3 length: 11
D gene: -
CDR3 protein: CASSLGAEVGF
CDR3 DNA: TGTGCCAGCAGCTTAGGGGCGGAGGTCGGCTTC

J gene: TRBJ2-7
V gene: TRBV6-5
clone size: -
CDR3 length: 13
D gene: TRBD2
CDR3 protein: CASFGGTTYEQYF
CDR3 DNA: TGTGCCAGCTTCGGAGGGACTACCTACGAGCAGTACTTC

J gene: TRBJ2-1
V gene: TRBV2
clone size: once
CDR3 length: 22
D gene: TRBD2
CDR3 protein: CASSEPTGTSGSISRPYNEQFF
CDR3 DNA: TGTGCCAGCAGTGAACCCACCGGGACTAGCGGGAGCATCAGCCGTCCCTACAATGAGCAGTTCTTC

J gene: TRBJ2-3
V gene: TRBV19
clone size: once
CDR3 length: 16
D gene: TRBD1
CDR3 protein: CASSIRTGTSTDTQYF
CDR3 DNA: TGTGCCAGTAGTATCCGGACAGGAACTAGCACAGATACGCAGTATTTT

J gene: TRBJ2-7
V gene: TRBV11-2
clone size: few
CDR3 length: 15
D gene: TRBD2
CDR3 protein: CASSLAGLTPYEQYF
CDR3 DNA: TGTGCCAGCAGCTTAGCGGGACTAACCCCCTACGAGCAGTACTTC

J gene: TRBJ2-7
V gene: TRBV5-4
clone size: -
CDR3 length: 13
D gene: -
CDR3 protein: CASSLQGSYEQYF
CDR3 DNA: TGTGCCAGCAGTCTACAGGGATCCTACGAGCAGTACTTC

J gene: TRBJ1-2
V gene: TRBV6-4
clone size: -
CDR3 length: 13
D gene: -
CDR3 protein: CASIGRTHYGYTF
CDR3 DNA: TGTGCCAGCATTGGTAGGACTCACTATGGCTACACCTTC

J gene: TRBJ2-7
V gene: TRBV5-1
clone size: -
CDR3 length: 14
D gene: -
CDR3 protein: CASSLLGTIDEQYF
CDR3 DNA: TGCGCCAGCAGCTTGCTCGGGACAATCGACGAGCAGTACTTC

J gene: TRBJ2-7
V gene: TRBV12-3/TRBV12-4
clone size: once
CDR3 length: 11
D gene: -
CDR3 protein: CASAKLYEQYF
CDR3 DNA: TGTGCCAGCGCCAAGCTCTACGAGCAGTACTTC

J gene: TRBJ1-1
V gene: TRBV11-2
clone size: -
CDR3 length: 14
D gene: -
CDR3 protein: CASSLDAGRSEAFF
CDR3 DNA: TGTGCCAGCAGCTTAGATGCGGGAAGAAGTGAAGCTTTCTTT

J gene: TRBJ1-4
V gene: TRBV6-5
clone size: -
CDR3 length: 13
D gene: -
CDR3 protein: CASRSGGNEKLFF
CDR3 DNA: TGTGCCAGCCGCTCGGGGGGCAATGAAAAACTGTTTTTT

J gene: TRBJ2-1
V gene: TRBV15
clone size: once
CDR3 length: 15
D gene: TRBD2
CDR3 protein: CATSRTGTTYNEQFF
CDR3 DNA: TGTGCCACCAGCAGAACCGGGACTACCTACAATGAGCAGTTCTTC